A selection of T cell receptor beta chains follows, all from one sample in a study of post-analysis software for immune sequencing data. Using its own MiXCR run on the PCR reads, TCRdb lists one record per CDR3 protein. There are about 540,000 distinct CDR3 sequences in the sample; roughly 34% occur only once, and approximately 6% lies in the top ten. Input material: blood. These receptors all come from a girl under 18 with multiple sclerosis. Each CDR3 is given without its conserved first and last residue. Each record gives: CDR3 protein, D gene, J gene, clone size, V gene. The D gene is left open where the match is weak. For some rows the clone size is stated as once, few or many, or as a class when expanded; others skip it.

AGSARDREEEKLF	TRBD1	TRBJ1-4	-	TRBV7-9
ASSHGTLSSYEQY	-	TRBJ2-7	-	TRBV19
AISLVPATNEKLF	-	TRBJ1-4	few	TRBV10-3
ASSLLAGGTGELF	TRBD2	TRBJ2-2	-	TRBV12-3/TRBV12-4
ASSSGGTYEQY	TRBD2	TRBJ2-7	-	TRBV5-1
ASSSDIHKNTEAF	-	TRBJ1-1	-	TRBV7-8
ASTVIAGGMTDTQY	TRBD2	TRBJ2-3	few	TRBV27
ASSQGAAGNTIY	TRBD1	TRBJ1-3	few	TRBV12-3/TRBV12-4
ATNDAQGEQF	-	TRBJ2-1	few	TRBV24-1
SALSGDLLEQY	TRBD2	TRBJ2-5	few	TRBV20-1
ASSLAAAHYGYT	-	TRBJ1-2	few	TRBV12-3/TRBV12-4
ASSLERLAGGPNTQY	TRBD2	TRBJ2-3	-	TRBV5-4
SAGPIFLLPFGYT	-	TRBJ1-2	few	TRBV20-1
ASSQSGGETQF	-	TRBJ2-1	-	TRBV7-9
ATSEDVGDTQY	-	TRBJ2-3	-	TRBV7-9
ASSSADGGPTDTQY	-	TRBJ2-3	-	TRBV7-2
ASSRSGQGNYEQY	TRBD1	TRBJ2-7	-	TRBV7-2
ASSSGLAGGGTQY	TRBD2	TRBJ2-3	few	TRBV7-8
SARERTGNKGRETQY	TRBD1	TRBJ2-5	few	TRBV20-1